The source of this TCR beta chain is a study of cytomegalovirus exposure and HLA in healthy donors. General observations from the study: More clonal expansion characterized HLA-associated TCR beta chains than equally common others in a later analysis.

Primers: 60 Vbeta forward and 13 Jbeta reverse. Repertoires were generated with immunoSEQ multiplex PCR, while TCRdb's copy carries only in-frame clones and drops some. The table lists approximately 98,000 clones, more than 60% of them singletons. About this clone itself: The antigen remains unidentified.

V lost 1 base, J lost 1 base, and 4 bases stayed unmatched. The CDR3 is made up of 17 amino acids. CDR1 is SSHAT and CDR2 is FNYEAQ in the germline V gene (reference sequence). The chain links TRBV7-7 to TRBJ2-2; 9 bases are shared with TRBD1. The TCR originated in a man between 18 and 35 years old in good health and CMV-seropositive. Sequencing was performed on PBMCs. As DNA, the CDR3 is TGTGCCAGCAGCTTAGTGACAGGGGGGCGGAACACCGGGGAGCTGTTTTTT. Its protein product is CASSLVTGGRNTGELFF.